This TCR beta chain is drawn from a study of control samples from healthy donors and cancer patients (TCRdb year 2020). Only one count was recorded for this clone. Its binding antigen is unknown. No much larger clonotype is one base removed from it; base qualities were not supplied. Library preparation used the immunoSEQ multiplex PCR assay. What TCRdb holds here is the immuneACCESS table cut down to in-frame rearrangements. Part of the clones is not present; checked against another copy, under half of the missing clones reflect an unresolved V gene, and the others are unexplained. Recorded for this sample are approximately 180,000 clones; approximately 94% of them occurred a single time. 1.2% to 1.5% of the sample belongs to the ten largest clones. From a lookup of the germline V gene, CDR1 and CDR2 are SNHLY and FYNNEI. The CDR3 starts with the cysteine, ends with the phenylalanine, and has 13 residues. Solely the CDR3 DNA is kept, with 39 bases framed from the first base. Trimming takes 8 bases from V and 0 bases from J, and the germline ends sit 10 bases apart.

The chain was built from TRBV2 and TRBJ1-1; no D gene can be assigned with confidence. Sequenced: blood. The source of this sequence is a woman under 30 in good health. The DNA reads TGTGCCAGCCGACTGCGGATGAACACTGAAGCTTTCTTT. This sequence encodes CASRLRMNTEAFF.